Below are 19 T cell receptor beta chains sequenced from a single sample in a study of T cell responses to AZD1222 COVID-19 vaccine. Some clones are missing from TCRdb's copy, which holds only in-frame ones; the method was immunoSEQ multiplex PCR. This table has 86,000 or so clones, about 86% appearing once. The input for sequencing was peripheral blood, taken 28 days after the second AZD1222 dose. All receptors come from an adult who received the AZD1222 COVID-19 vaccine.

The gene calls are TRBV7-2 and TRBJ2-7; D remains unclear. V lost 4 bases and J lost 6, with 22 bases in between. Germline CDR1 and CDR2: SGHTA and FQGNSA. The CDR3 extends over 16 amino acids. The DNA for the CDR3 is TGTGCCAGCAGCTCTAGAGGTGGGAACCCTCCCTCCGAGCAGTACTTC. Translation: CASSSRGGNPPSEQYF.

As DNA, the CDR3 is TGTGCCAGCAGCTTGTATGGGAATGAAGCTTTCTTT. It translates to CASSLYGNEAFF. The rearrangement joins TRBV7-9 to TRBJ1-1, with D hard to call. The germline V gene encodes CDR1 SEHNR and CDR2 FQNEAQ (reference sequence). Trimming took off 3 bases at V and 7 bases at J, with 9 bases between the two ends. The CDR3 extends over 12 amino acids.

The rearrangement joins TRBV7-2 to TRBJ2-7; 8 bases line up with TRBD2. This CDR3 region has 15 residues. Germline CDR1 is SGHTA and CDR2 is FQGNSA. The junction had 9 bases not matched to a gene; V was cut back by 2 bases and J by 6 bases. The CDR3, as DNA: TGTGCCAGCAGCTTATGGAGCGGGAGCACGGCCGAGCAGTACTTC. This gives the protein CASSLWSGSTAEQYF.

This chain connects TRBV7-2 to TRBJ1-6; the D is unclear. CDR1 SGHTA and CDR2 FQGNSA come from the germline V gene. The CDR3 loop spans 15 amino acids. V shed 2 bases and J shed 9 bases, with 14 bases lying between them. The CDR3 coding sequence is TGTGCCAGCAGCTTATCGGCAGGTTGGAGTTCACCCCTCCACTTT. It translates to CASSLSAGWSSPLHF.

V is TRBV18 and J is TRBJ1-2, with D possibly TRBD1 on 5 matching bases. The germline V and J ends were trimmed by 1 base and 4 bases, with 16 bases remaining between them. CDR1 and CDR2 (germline): KGHSH, LQKENI. This CDR3 is built from 16 residues. CDR3 bases: TGTGCCAGCTCACCACAGGGACCCCTCTTCGCCTATGGCTACACCTTC. Translated: CASSPQGPLFAYGYTF. Combining the CDR3 with reference TRBV18 and TRBJ1-2 gives the whole variable domain NAGVMQNPRHLVRRRGQEARLRCSPMKGHSHVYWYRQLPEEGLKFMVYLQKENIIDESGMPKERFSAEFPKEGPSILRIQQVVRGDSAAYFCASSPQGPLFAYGYTFGSGTRLTVV.

The DNA for the CDR3 is TGCAGCGTTGACGGGCTAGCGGGGAGCCGCTCCTACAATGAGCAGTTCTTC. This translates into CSVDGLAGSRSYNEQFF. The chain recombines TRBV29-1 with TRBJ2-1; TRBD2 agrees at 9 bases. The CDR3 consists of 17 residues. V lost 3 bases to trimming and J lost 0 bases; unmatched junction nucleotides: 9. Germline V lookup: CDR1 SQVTM, CDR2 ANQGSEA.

The rearrangement links TRBV6-5 to TRBJ1-1; TRBD1 matches at 10 bases. The V segment lost 7 bases and the J segment 5 bases; nucleotides outside the gene matches: 10. The CDR3 contains 15 residues. Per the germline V gene, CDR1 is MNHEY and CDR2 is SVGAGI. Here the CDR3 reads CASKRQGAIGTEAFF. CDR3 DNA: TGTGCCAGCAAAAGACAGGGGGCGATTGGGACTGAAGCTTTCTTT.

This sequence joins TRBV2 and TRBJ1-3; possibly TRBD1 for D (6 bases). The CDR3 runs 13 residues. The ends were cut back, 6 bases at V and 9 bases at J, with 15 bases in the middle. Looked up from germline, CDR1 is SNHLY and CDR2 is FYNNEI. The CDR3 DNA reads as TGTGCCAGCAGCTCGGACAGACTCGCCACCATATATTTT. Protein: CASSSDRLATIYF.

This sequence joins TRBV6-5 and TRBJ2-7; D not resolved. Trimming took off 0 bases at V and 6 bases at J, with 6 bases between the two ends. There are 12 residues in the CDR3. Germline lookup yields CDR1 MNHEY and CDR2 SVGAGI. The CDR3 is CASSYSTGEQYF. The CDR3, as DNA: TGTGCCAGCAGTTACTCGACCGGCGAGCAGTACTTC.

The V call is TRBV21-1, the J call TRBJ2-3; the table's D call, TRBD2, was not checked against the DNA. TRBV21-1 is termed a pseudogene. The CDR3 spans 17 residues. The CDR3 coding sequence is TGTGCCAGCAGCAAAAGTCTAGTTGGAGGGCAGACAGATACGCAGTATTTT. It codes for CASSKSLVGGQTDTQYF.

The CDR3 region has the DNA TGTGCCAGCAGTAGGACAGGGGCGGATACGCAGTATTTT. Its protein product is CASSRTGADTQYF. The V and J genes are TRBV6-5 and TRBJ2-3; 9 nucleotides match TRBD1. The CDR3 is 13 amino acids. The germline gives CDR1 MNHEY, CDR2 SVGAGI. J lost 6 bases, V lost 5 bases, and 3 bases had no gene match.

The V and J genes are TRBV10-3 and TRBJ2-3, with D tentatively TRBD1 (6 bases). Deletions cut 4 bases from V and 2 bases from J, with 16 bases between. Per the germline V gene, CDR1 is ENHRY and CDR2 is SYGVKD. The CDR3 contains 16 residues. DNA for the CDR3: TGTGCCATCAGTGGCGAACGAGGGGGAGACACAGATACGCAGTATTTT. Translating gives CAISGERGGDTDTQYF.

The gene calls are TRBV6-4 and TRBJ2-1, with 9 bases identical to TRBD2. The length of the CDR3 is 16 residues. V gave up 6 bases and J gave up 8 bases; unmatched junction bases: 14. The germline CDR1 and CDR2 sequences are MRHNA and SNTAGT. The CDR3 reads CASSASIAGEEHEQFF. The CDR3 DNA reads as TGTGCCAGCAGCGCTTCCATAGCGGGAGAGGAACATGAGCAGTTCTTC.

The gene calls are TRBV5-4 and TRBJ2-1, with TRBD1 matching 7 bases. Per the germline V gene, CDR1 is SGHNT and CDR2 is YYREEE (reference sequence). The CDR3 contains 15 residues. The ends lost 4 bases at V and 6 bases at J; junction bases unmatched: 10. The CDR3 DNA reads as TGTGCCAGCAGCCTTGGGACAGAAAGGATCAATGAGCAGTTCTTC. Translation gives CASSLGTERINEQFF.

As for this clone: The junction shows a germline mismatch at one end, possibly a read error. The chain recombines TRBV6-5 with TRBJ2-6, with TRBD2 matching over 7 bases. CDR1 and CDR2 (germline): MNHEY, SVGAGI. The CDR3 consists of 16 residues. CDR3 in DNA: TGTGCCAGCAGTAACTCGGGGGGATCTGGGGCCAACGTCCTGACTTTC. Protein sequence: CASSNSGGSGANVLTF.

This clone was detected a few times. The rearrangement joins TRBV7-9 to TRBJ2-7, with 9 bases aligning to TRBD1. The CDR3 contains 15 residues. Trimming removed 4 bases from V and 2 bases from J; junction bases left unmatched: 6. The germline V gene encodes CDR1 SEHNR and CDR2 FQNEAQ (reference sequence). The CDR3 reads CASSSRTGVTYEQYF. In nucleotides, the CDR3 is TGTGCCAGCAGCTCACGGACAGGGGTGACCTACGAGCAGTACTTC.

The chain links TRBV27 to TRBJ2-5, with D unresolved. This CDR3 has 15 amino acids. CDR1 is MNHEY and CDR2 is SMNVEV in the germline V gene (reference sequence). V gave up 3 bases and J gave up 1 base, with 12 bases separating them. CDR3 DNA sequence: TGTGCCAGCAGTTTGGGCCCGACCCTCCAAGAGACCCAGTACTTC. Amino acids: CASSLGPTLQETQYF.

Only one count was recorded for this clone. J is TRBJ1-1 and V is TRBV11-3; D gene uncertain. Per germline, CDR1 SGHNT and CDR2 YENEEA. CDR3 length: 13 amino acids. V was cut by 0 bases and J by 4 bases, with 6 bases left in between. CDR3: CASSLDGGTEAFF. CDR3 coding DNA: TGTGCCAGCAGCTTAGATGGCGGCACTGAAGCTTTCTTT.

The CDR3 DNA follows: TGCAGTGCTAGTCGTAAGCGGACAGTGGTCGCCTACGAGCAGTACTTC. It yields the protein CSASRKRTVVAYEQYF. The chain employs TRBV20-1 and TRBJ2-7; tentatively, D is TRBD1 (6 bases). V shed 3 bases and J shed 2 bases, with 20 bases lying between them. The V gene's germline CDR1 is DFQATT and CDR2 SNEGSKA (reference sequence). CDR3 length equals 16 residues.